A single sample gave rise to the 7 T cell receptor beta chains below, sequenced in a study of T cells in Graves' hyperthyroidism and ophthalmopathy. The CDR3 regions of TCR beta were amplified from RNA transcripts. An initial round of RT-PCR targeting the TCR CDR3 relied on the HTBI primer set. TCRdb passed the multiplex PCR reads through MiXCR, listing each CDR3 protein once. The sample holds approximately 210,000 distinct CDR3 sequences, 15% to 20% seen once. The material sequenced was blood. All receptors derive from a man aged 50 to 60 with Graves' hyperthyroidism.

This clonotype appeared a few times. The CDR3 bases are TGCAGTGCTAGAGATATACAGGGGCAAGTCTATTCACCCCTCCACTTT. This codes for CSARDIQGQVYSPLHF. The chain links TRBV20-1 to TRBJ1-6; TRBD1 matches at 7 bases. Trimming took 0 bases from V and 8 from J; bases not matched to a gene: 10. The length of the CDR3 is 16 residues. Germline V CDR1 and CDR2: DFQATT, SNEGSKA (reference sequence).

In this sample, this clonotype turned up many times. The CDR3 here is CASAAGTVNTEAFF. The CDR3 region has the DNA TGTGCCAGCGCAGCCGGGACAGTGAACACTGAAGCTTTCTTT. The V gene is TRBV18, the J gene TRBJ1-1; 7 bases match TRBD1. In germline, CDR1 is KGHSH, CDR2 LQKENI. With 8 bases clipped from V and 0 bases from J, the junction kept 6 bases outside the gene matches. The CDR3 contains 14 residues.

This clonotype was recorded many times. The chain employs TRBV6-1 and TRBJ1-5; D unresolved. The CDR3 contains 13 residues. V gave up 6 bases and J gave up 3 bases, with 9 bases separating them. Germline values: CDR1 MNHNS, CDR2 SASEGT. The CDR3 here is CASSPDFNQPQHF. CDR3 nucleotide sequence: TGTGCCAGCAGCCCAGATTTCAATCAGCCCCAGCATTTT.

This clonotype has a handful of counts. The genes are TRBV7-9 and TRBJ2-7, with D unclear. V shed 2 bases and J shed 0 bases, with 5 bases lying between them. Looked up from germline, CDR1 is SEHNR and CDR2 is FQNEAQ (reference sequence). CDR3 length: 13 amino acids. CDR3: CASSLLTSYEQYF. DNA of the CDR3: TGTGCCAGCAGCTTACTGACCTCCTACGAGCAGTACTTC.

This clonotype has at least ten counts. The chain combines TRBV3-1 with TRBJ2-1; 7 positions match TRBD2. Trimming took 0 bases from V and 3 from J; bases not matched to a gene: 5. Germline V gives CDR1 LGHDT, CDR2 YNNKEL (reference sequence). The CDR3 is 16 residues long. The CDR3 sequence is CASSQERSSGYNEQFF. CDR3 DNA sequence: TGTGCCAGCAGCCAAGAGAGGTCTAGCGGCTACAATGAGCAGTTCTTC.

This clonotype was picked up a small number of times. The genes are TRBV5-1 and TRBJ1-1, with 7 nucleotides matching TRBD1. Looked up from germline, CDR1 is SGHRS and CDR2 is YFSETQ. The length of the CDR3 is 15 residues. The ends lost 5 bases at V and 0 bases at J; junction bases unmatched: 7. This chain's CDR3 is CASRPRQGMNTEAFF. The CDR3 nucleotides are TGCGCCAGCAGACCGCGACAGGGAATGAACACTGAAGCTTTCTTT.

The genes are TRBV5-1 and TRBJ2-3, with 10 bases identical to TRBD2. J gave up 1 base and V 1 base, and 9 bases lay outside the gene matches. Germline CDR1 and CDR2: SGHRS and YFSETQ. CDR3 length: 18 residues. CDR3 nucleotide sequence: TGCGCCAGCAGCTTGTCTGGAGTAGCGGGAGGCGGCACAGATACGCAGTATTTT. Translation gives CASSLSGVAGGGTDTQYF.